This T cell receptor beta chain emerged from a study of cytomegalovirus exposure and HLA in healthy donors. Background on the study: Previous work identified 120 million or so unique TCR beta sequences from around 200 million T cells.

Both 60 Vbeta primers and 13 Jbeta primers went into the PCR. In the original processing: It was a later analysis that counted 79 million or so unique TCR beta chains, of which approximately 9.9 million were shared. TCRdb's table, derived via immunoSEQ multiplex PCR, lists solely in-frame clones and lacks some. That table furnishes V, J and clone size, whereas the DNA furnished D and trimming. The sample records roughly 180,000 clones, around 72% being singletons. This CDR3 has 16 amino acids. Trimming left V 1 base short and J 9 bases short, with 19 bases between. Germline-derived CDR1 and CDR2 are GTSNPN and SVGIG (reference sequence). General study points: It was reported that the classifier diagnosed cytomegalovirus status with high specificity and sensitivity in both the original and validation cohorts.

Concerning this clone itself: As yet, its antigen is unknown.

Sequenced: PBMCs. The chain uses TRBV30 and TRBJ1-6, with D possibly TRBD1 on 6 matching bases. The sequence derives from a female donor in good health and CMV-seronegative. The CDR3: CAWSGVGRDTRSPLHF. The CDR3 region has the DNA TGTGCCTGGAGTGGGGTAGGCAGGGACACCCGTTCACCCCTCCACTTT.